This TCR beta chain was obtained from a study of blood T cell repertoires in COVID-19. Study context: Whether acute or convalescent, the COVID-19 samples came from the United States, Italy and Spain. T cells, B-cell-depleted T cells, or PBMCs supplied cDNA or gDNA.

The junction had 9 bases not matched to a gene; V was cut back by 3 bases and J by 9 bases. The CDR3 has 14 amino acids. CDR1 and CDR2 (germline): MNHNS, SASEGT. Per the authors' pipeline: Scientists estimated how many nucleated cells there were by amplifying reference gene primers. Sequenced by immunoSEQ multiplex PCR; TCRdb stores in-frame clones only, minus some. That table is the source of V, J and clone size, and D and trimming were worked out from the DNA. The sample lists fewer than 20,000 clones; around 80% were seen once. This clonotype was sampled from a woman in her 70s with active COVID-19. V is TRBV6-1 and J is TRBJ2-7, with 9 bases fitting TRBD1. The specimen was peripheral blood. CDR3 in DNA: TGTGCCAGCAGTGAGACGGACAGGGGACTTGGGCAGTACTTC. Its translation is CASSETDRGLGQYF.